Listed here are 6 T cell receptor beta chains from one sample, sequenced in a study of identical twins. MiXCR, run by TCRdb on the 5' RACE reads, gives a single entry per CDR3 protein. The data hold 650,000 to 750,000 distinct CDR3 sequences, with 21% observed a single time. These data were also reused for a study on T cells expressing NK-cell markers.

What was sequenced was PBMCs. Every receptor here comes from a woman aged 18 to 35 in good health.

The chain has TRBV5-1 and TRBJ2-7; perhaps TRBD2 as D (5 bases). The CDR3 consists of 15 residues. Per the germline V gene, CDR1 is SGHRS and CDR2 is YFSETQ. Trimming removed 4 bases at V and 2 bases at J, with 16 bases between. DNA for the CDR3: TGCGCCAGCAGCGGGGAAGGACTCCAAACCTACGAGCAGTACTTC. Translating it yields CASSGEGLQTYEQYF. Together with reference TRBV5-1 and TRBJ2-7, the CDR3 gives the full variable domain: KAGVTQTPRYLIKTRGQQVTLSCSPISGHRSVSWYQQTPGQGLQFLFEYFSETQRNKGNFPGRFSGRQFSNSRSEMNVSTLELGDSALYLCASSGEGLQTYEQYFGPGTRLTVT.

This clonotype was recorded at least ten times. The chain recombines TRBV5-6 with TRBJ2-7, with 9 bases that match TRBD2. The CDR3 loop spans 15 amino acids. Germline V gives CDR1 SGHDT, CDR2 YYEEEE. V shed 2 bases, J shed 1 base, and the junction held 4 bases outside the gene matches. This CDR3 reads CASSFGLASSYEQYF. The CDR3 bases are TGTGCCAGCAGCTTCGGACTAGCGTCTTCCTACGAGCAGTACTTC.

The J gene is TRBJ2-1, the V gene TRBV24-1; no firm D call. Germline CDR1 is KGHDR and CDR2 is SFDVKD. V was shortened by 6 bases and J by 0 bases, with 5 bases between the two germline ends. CDR3 length: 13 amino acids. The CDR3 reads CATSPSSYNEQFF. As DNA, the CDR3 is TGTGCCACCAGTCCGAGCTCCTACAATGAGCAGTTCTTC.

The chain employs TRBV7-2 and TRBJ2-7; 11 bases fit TRBD2. Germline V lookup: CDR1 SGHTA, CDR2 FQGNSA. The CDR3 covers 15 residues. With V trimmed by 5 bases and J by 3 bases, 6 bases remained unmatched. The CDR3 sequence: CASSPAGTSGYEQYF. The CDR3 region has the DNA TGTGCCAGCAGCCCAGCCGGGACTAGCGGCTACGAGCAGTACTTC.

This clonotype occurred many times. The chain has TRBV5-1 and TRBJ2-5, with D possibly called TRBD1 or TRBD2 (5 bases each). The germline V gene encodes CDR1 SGHRS and CDR2 YFSETQ. The CDR3 sequence is 13 residues long. With 2 bases removed from V and 5 bases from J, the gap between germline ends came to 10 bases. CDR3 DNA: TGCGCCAGCAGCTTTGTGGGACGGGAGACCCAGTACTTC. This gives the protein CASSFVGRETQYF.

The V call is TRBV5-4, the J call TRBJ2-6; 9 bases fit TRBD2. The CDR3 is 19 residues long. Germline CDR1 is SGHNT and CDR2 is YYREEE (reference sequence). V shed 0 bases, J shed 0 bases, and the junction held 7 bases outside the gene matches. The CDR3 sequence is CASSLVASGVLSGANVLTF. CDR3 in DNA: TGTGCCAGCAGCTTGGTGGCTAGCGGGGTCCTCTCTGGGGCCAACGTCCTGACTTTC. Complete variable domain (other parts from reference TRBV5-4 and TRBJ2-6): ETGVTQSPTHLIKTRGQQVTLRCSSQSGHNTVSWYQQALGQGPQFIFQYYREEENGRGNFPPRFSGLQFPNYSSELNVNALELDDSALYLCASSLVASGVLSGANVLTFGAGSRLTVL.